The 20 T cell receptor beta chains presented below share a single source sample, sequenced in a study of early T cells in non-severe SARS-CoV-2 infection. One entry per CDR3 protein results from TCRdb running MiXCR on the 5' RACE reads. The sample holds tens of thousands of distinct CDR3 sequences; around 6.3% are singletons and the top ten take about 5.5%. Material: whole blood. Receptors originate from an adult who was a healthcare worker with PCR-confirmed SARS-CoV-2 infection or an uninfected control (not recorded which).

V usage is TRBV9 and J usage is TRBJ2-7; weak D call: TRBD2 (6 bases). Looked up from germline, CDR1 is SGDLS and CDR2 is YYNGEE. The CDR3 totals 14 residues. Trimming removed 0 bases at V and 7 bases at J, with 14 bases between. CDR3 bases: TGTGCCAGCAGCGTAGGGCCGGGTGCGGGGGAGCAGTACTTC. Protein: CASSVGPGAGEQYF. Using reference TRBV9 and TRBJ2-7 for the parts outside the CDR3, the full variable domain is DSGVTQTPKHLITATGQRVTLRCSPRSGDLSVYWYQQSLDQGLQFLIQYYNGEERAKGNILERFSAQQFPDLHSELNLSSLELGDSALYFCASSVGPGAGEQYFGPGTRLTVT.

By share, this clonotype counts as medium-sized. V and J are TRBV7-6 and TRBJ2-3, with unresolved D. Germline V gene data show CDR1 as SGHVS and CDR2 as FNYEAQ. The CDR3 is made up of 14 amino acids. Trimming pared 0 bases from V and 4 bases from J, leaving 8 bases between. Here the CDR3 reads CASSLASAPDTQYF. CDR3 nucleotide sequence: TGTGCCAGCAGCTTAGCGTCGGCGCCAGATACGCAGTATTTT.

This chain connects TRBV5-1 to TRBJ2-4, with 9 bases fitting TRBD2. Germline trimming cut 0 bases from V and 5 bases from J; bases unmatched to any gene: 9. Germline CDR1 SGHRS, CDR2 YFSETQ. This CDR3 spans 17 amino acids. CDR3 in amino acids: CASSLAPVAGDQNIQYF. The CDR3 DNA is TGCGCCAGCAGCTTGGCCCCAGTAGCGGGAGACCAAAACATTCAGTACTTC.

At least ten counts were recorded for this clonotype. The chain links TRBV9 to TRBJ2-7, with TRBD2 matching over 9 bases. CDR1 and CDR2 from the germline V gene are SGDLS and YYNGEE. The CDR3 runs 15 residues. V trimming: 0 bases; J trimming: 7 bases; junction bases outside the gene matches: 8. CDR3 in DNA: TGTGCCAGCAGCGTAGTAGCGGGAGCTACGGGGGAGCAGTACTTC. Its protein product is CASSVVAGATGEQYF.

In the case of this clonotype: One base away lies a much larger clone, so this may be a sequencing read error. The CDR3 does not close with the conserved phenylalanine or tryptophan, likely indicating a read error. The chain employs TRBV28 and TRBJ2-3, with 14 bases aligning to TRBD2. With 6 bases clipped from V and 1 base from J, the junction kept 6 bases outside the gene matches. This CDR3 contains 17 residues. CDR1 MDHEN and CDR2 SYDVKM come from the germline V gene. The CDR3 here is CASRTGLAGGRTDTQYL. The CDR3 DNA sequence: TGTGCCAGCAGAACCGGACTAGCGGGGGGACGCACAGATACGCAGTATTTA.

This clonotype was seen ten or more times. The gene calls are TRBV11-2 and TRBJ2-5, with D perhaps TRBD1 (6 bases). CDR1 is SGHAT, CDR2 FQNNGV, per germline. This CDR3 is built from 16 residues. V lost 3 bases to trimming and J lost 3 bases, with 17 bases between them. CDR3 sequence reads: CASSFRVQGREETQYF. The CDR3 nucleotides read TGTGCCAGCAGCTTCAGAGTACAGGGTAGGGAAGAGACCCAGTACTTC.

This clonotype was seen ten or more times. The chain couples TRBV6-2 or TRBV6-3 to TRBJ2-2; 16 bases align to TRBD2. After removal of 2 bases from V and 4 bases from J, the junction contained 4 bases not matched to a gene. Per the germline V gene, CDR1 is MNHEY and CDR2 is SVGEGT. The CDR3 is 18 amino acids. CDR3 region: CASSYGTSGRGSTGELFF. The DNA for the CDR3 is TGTGCCAGCAGTTACGGGACTAGCGGGAGGGGAAGCACCGGGGAGCTGTTTTTT.

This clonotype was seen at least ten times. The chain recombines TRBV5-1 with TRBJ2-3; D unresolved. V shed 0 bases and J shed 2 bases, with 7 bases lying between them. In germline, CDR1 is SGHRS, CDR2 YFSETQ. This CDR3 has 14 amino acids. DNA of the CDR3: TGCGCCAGCAGCTTGGGGCGAGCCACAGATACGCAGTATTTT. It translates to CASSLGRATDTQYF.

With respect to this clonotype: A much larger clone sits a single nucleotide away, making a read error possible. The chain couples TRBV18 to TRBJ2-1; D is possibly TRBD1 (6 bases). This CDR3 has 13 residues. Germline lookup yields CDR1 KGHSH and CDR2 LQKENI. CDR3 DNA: TGTGCCAGCTCATCTCTACAGGGAGATGAGCTGTTCTTC. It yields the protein CASSSLQGDELFF.

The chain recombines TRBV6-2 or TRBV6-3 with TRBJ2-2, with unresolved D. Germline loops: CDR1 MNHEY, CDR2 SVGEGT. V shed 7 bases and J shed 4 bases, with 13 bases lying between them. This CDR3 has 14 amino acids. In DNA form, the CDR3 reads TGTGCCAGCACCGAAAGTCGACGCACCGGGGAGCTGTTTTTT. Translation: CASTESRRTGELFF.

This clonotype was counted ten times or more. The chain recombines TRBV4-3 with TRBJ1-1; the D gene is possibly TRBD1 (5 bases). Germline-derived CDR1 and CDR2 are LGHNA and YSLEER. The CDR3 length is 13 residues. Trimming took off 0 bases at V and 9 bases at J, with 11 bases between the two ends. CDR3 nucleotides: TGCGCCAGCAGCCAAGAACTGGGGGATAAAGCTTTCTTT. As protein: CASSQELGDKAFF.

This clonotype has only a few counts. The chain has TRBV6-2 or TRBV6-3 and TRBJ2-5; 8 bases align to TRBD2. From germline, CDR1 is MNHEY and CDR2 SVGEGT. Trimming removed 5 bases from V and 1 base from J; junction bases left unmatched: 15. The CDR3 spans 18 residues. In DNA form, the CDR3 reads TGTGCCAGCAGTAGGGACCTTCGGACGGCGGGGGGCCAAGAGACCCAGTACTTC. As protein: CASSRDLRTAGGQETQYF.

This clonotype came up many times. CDR3 DNA: TGTGCCAGCTCACCATCGACTAGTTCTGAGCAGTTCTTC. Translating gives CASSPSTSSEQFF. This sequence joins TRBV18 and TRBJ2-1, with D maybe TRBD2 (6 bases). This CDR3 comprises 13 residues. Trimming took off 2 bases at V and 9 bases at J, with 11 bases between the two ends. Germline CDR1 KGHSH, CDR2 LQKENI.

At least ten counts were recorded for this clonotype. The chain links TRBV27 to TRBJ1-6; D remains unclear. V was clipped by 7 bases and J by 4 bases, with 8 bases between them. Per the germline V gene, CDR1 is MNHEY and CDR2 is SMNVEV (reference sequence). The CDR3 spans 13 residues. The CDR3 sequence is CASTTEYNSPLHF. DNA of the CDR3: TGTGCCAGCACCACTGAGTATAATTCACCCCTCCACTTT.

DNA of the CDR3: TGTGCCAGCTCTTCATTCGGGGCCAGAATAGGTGAGCAGTTCTTC. Protein sequence: CASSSFGARIGEQFF. This sequence joins TRBV11-2 and TRBJ2-1, with D perhaps matching TRBD1 or TRBD2 (5 bases each). The germline gives CDR1 SGHAT, CDR2 FQNNGV. V lost 8 bases to trimming and J lost 9 bases, with 23 bases between them. The CDR3 consists of 15 residues.

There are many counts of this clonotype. The CDR3 loop reads CASSQFQGTTDTQYF. CDR3 nucleotide sequence: TGCGCCAGCAGCCAGTTTCAGGGAACGACAGATACGCAGTATTTT. J is TRBJ2-3 and V is TRBV4-1, with TRBD1 as a possible D gene (5 bases). The germline gives CDR1 MGHRA, CDR2 YSYEKL. Trimming stripped 3 bases from V and 3 bases from J, with 13 bases between. This CDR3 spans 15 amino acids.

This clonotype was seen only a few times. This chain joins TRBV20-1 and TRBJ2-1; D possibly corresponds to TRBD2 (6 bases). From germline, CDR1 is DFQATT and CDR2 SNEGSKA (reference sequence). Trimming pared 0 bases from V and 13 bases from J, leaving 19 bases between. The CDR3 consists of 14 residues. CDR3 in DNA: TGCAGTGCTAGAGAAATTGTGGGACTTCGTCGACAGTTCTTC. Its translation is CSAREIVGLRRQFF.

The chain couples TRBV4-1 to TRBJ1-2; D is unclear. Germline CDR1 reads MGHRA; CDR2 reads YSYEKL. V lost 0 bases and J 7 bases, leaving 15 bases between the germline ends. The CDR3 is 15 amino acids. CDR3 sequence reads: CASSQDQAGSAGYTF. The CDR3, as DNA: TGCGCCAGCAGCCAAGATCAGGCGGGGTCCGCTGGCTACACCTTC.

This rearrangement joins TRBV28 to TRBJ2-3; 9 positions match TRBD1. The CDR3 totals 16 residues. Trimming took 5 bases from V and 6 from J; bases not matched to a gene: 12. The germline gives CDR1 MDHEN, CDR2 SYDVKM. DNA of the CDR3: TGTGCCAGCAGTAAACCCGGGACAGGGCTTCGGGATACGCAGTATTTT. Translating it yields CASSKPGTGLRDTQYF. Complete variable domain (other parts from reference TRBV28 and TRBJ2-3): DVKVTQSSRYLVKRTGEKVFLECVQDMDHENMFWYRQDPGLGLRLIYFSYDVKMKEKGDIPEGYSVSREKKERFSLILESASTNQTSMYLCASSKPGTGLRDTQYFGPGTRLTVL.

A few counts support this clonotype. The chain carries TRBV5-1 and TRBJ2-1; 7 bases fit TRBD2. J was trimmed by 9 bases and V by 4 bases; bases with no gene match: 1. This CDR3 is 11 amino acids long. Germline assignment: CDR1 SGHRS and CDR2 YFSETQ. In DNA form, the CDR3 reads TGCGCCAGCAGCGGGAGGGGTGAGCAGTTCTTC. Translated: CASSGRGEQFF.